This section outlines one T cell receptor (beta chain) sequence together with its context. Source study methods: Reference gene primers were amplified, and this amplification served to estimate nucleated cell counts. Clones were read by immunoSEQ multiplex PCR, and TCRdb kept only the in-frame ones, dropping some. That table furnishes V, J and clone size, whereas the DNA furnished D and trimming. The data contain a few hundred thousand clones, 80% to 85% of them singletons. The data stem from a study of blood T cell repertoires in COVID-19. Turning to the study itself: Samples of COVID-19 (acute and convalescent) were obtained from the United States, Italy and Spain. T cells, B-cell-depleted T cells, or PBMCs supplied cDNA or gDNA.

This CDR3 has 14 amino acids. With 4 bases removed from V and 0 bases from J, the gap between germline ends came to 10 bases. Germline V lookup: CDR1 SQVTM, CDR2 ANQGSEA. V is TRBV29-1 and J is TRBJ2-1, with D unresolved. The receptor comes from a young woman who had recovered from COVID-19. Specimen: peripheral blood. DNA for the CDR3: TGCAGCGTTGTTCCCCCCAGCTCCTACAATGAGCAGTTCTTC. This codes for CSVVPPSSYNEQFF.